This T cell receptor beta chain was sequenced for a study of cytomegalovirus exposure and HLA in healthy donors. As concerns this clone: Its cognate antigen is unknown.

Findings and caveats of the study: The productive fraction for most TCR beta V segments was about 87% or about 30% in an earlier analysis.

With 60 Vbeta and 13 Jbeta primers, the PCR was carried out. The repertoire was sequenced with immunoSEQ multiplex PCR; TCRdb's copy has only in-frame clones and lacks some. The sample consists of about 130,000 clones, approximately 82% of them appearing once. V gave up 3 bases and J gave up 7 bases; unmatched junction bases: 8. There are 16 residues in the CDR3. Germline V gives CDR1 LGHNT, CDR2 FRNRAP. This sequence joins TRBV12-5 and TRBJ2-2; TRBD2 matches 10 bases. Sample: PBMCs. This sequence originates from a man aged 18 to 30 in good health and CMV-seropositive. CDR3 in amino acids: CASGFGVAGGLGELFF. Here the CDR3 DNA reads TGTGCTAGTGGTTTCGGAGTAGCGGGGGGACTCGGGGAGCTGTTTTTT.